These 19 T cell receptor beta chains came from one sample sequenced in a study of blood T cell repertoires in COVID-19 (dated by TCRdb to the early 2020s). The receptor library was made with the immunoSEQ multiplex PCR assay. TCRdb carries this immuneACCESS record with in-frame sequences only. Its versions omit some clonotypes, under half of them owing to an unresolved V gene in the studies checked, with the rest unexplained. For this sample the table gives under 550,000 clones, of which about 90% were detected only once. The ten biggest clones cover around 0.92% of the sample. Sequencing was carried out using peripheral blood. The receptor source for this set is a man younger than 35 with COVID-19, enrolled during active disease.

This clone was counted once. The chain is built from TRBV2 and TRBJ2-1, with D tentatively TRBD2 (7 bases). The CDR3 totals 15 residues. Trimming shortened V by 6 bases and J by 10 bases, and 22 bases separated the two germline ends. CDR1 is SNHLY and CDR2 is FYNNEI in the germline V gene. CDR3 coding DNA: TGTGCCAGCAGCGACCGGTTAGGGGGGAGGGGCGAGCAGTTCTTC. It translates to CASSDRLGGRGEQFF.

The chain couples TRBV10-3 to TRBJ2-7; weak D call: TRBD1 (6 bases). CDR1 ENHRY and CDR2 SYGVKD come from the germline V gene. Trimming took 10 bases from V and 5 from J, leaving 15 bases between them. The CDR3 totals 12 residues. CDR3 sequence (DNA): TGTGCCACCCAGGGCAGGGGCCACGAGCAGTACTTC. Translating gives CATQGRGHEQYF.

V is TRBV4-1 and J is TRBJ1-5; maybe TRBD1 (6 bases). CDR3 length equals 18 residues. Trimming removed 1 base at V and 1 base at J, with 17 bases between. Germline values: CDR1 MGHRA, CDR2 YSYEKL. CDR3 sequence: CASSQGPPRGYSNQPQHF. The DNA for the CDR3 is TGCGCCAGCAGCCAAGGTCCTCCCAGGGGCTACAGCAATCAGCCCCAGCATTTT.

The rearrangement joins TRBV2 to TRBJ2-5; 9 bases fit TRBD1. The J segment lost 7 bases and the V segment lost 3 bases, leaving 3 bases of the junction unmatched. The CDR3 contains 13 residues. CDR1 is SNHLY, CDR2 FYNNEI, per germline. The CDR3 DNA reads as TGTGCCAGCAGTGATTTGACAGGGGGGACCCAGTACTTC. This codes for CASSDLTGGTQYF.

The chain couples TRBV29-1 to TRBJ2-1; D is perhaps TRBD2 (5 bases). The germline CDR1 and CDR2 sequences are SQVTM and ANQGSEA. This CDR3 is 11 amino acids long. V was pared by 7 bases and J by 6 bases, with 10 bases between. CDR3 nucleotide sequence: TGCAGCGGGATGGGGAGCAATGAGCAGTTCTTC. This sequence encodes CSGMGSNEQFF.

The genes are TRBV18 and TRBJ1-3; D is unclear. Germline loops: CDR1 KGHSH, CDR2 LQKENI. This CDR3 comprises 16 residues. Deletions cut 9 bases from V and 0 bases from J, with 18 bases between. The CDR3 bases are TGTGCCAGTTCCCCACCCCGGGGAACCTCTGGAAACACCATATATTTT. This gives the protein CASSPPRGTSGNTIYF.

The chain couples TRBV28 to TRBJ2-7; TRBD2 matches at 7 bases. V shed 4 bases, J shed 6 bases, and the junction held 9 bases outside the gene matches. This CDR3 spans 14 amino acids. Germline-derived CDR1 and CDR2 are MDHEN and SYDVKM. CDR3 bases: TGTGCCAGCAGTTCACGACTAGCCCCAGGCGAGCAGTACTTC. This sequence encodes CASSSRLAPGEQYF.

V is TRBV4-1 and J is TRBJ2-7; D gene ambiguous. V lost 2 bases and J lost 2, with 19 bases in between. The CDR3 has 17 amino acids. Per germline, CDR1 MGHRA and CDR2 YSYEKL. CDR3: CASSQLYGSGLTYEQYF. The CDR3 region has the DNA TGCGCCAGCAGCCAACTGTATGGTTCAGGCCTCACCTACGAGCAGTACTTC.

J is TRBJ2-1 and V is TRBV11-3, with 9 bases fitting TRBD2. This CDR3 region has 15 residues. Germline V CDR1 and CDR2: SGHNT, YENEEA. Trimming cost V 2 bases and J 4 bases; bases outside gene matches: 3. The CDR3 region has the DNA TGTGCCAGCAGCTTAAAGCGGGAGGCATACAATGAGCAGTTCTTC. Residues: CASSLKREAYNEQFF. Using reference TRBV11-3 and TRBJ2-1 for the parts outside the CDR3, the full variable domain is EAGVVQSPRYKIIEKKQPVAFWCNPISGHNTLYWYLQNLGQGPELLIRYENEEAVDDSQLPKDRFSAERLKGVDSTLKIQPAELGDSAVYLCASSLKREAYNEQFFGPGTRLTVL.

In this sample, this clone turned up once. The chain is built from TRBV19 and TRBJ2-1, with D tentatively TRBD2 (6 bases). The CDR3 totals 16 residues. Between the trimmed V and J ends, which lost 3 bases and 7 bases, there was a span of 19 bases. CDR1 is LNHDA and CDR2 is SQIVND in the germline V gene (reference sequence). This chain's CDR3 is CASSILGGMQLNEQFF. The CDR3, as DNA: TGTGCCAGTAGTATTTTGGGCGGGATGCAATTGAATGAGCAGTTCTTC.

The chain is built from TRBV14 and TRBJ1-2, with a tentative D call TRBD1 (5 bases). CDR1 and CDR2 from the germline V gene are SGHDN and FVKESK. CDR3 length: 14 amino acids. V lost 6 bases, J lost 4 bases, and 15 bases lay in between. CDR3: CASRPLGAFYGYTF. Written as DNA, the CDR3 is TGTGCCAGCAGGCCGCTAGGGGCTTTCTATGGCTACACCTTC.

The V gene is TRBV3-1 (or the pseudogene TRBV3-2), the J gene TRBJ2-1, with 8 bases that match TRBD2. This CDR3 spans 15 amino acids. The V gene end was trimmed by 2 bases and the J gene end by 5 bases; junction bases not matched to a gene: 5. Germline V gene sequence: CDR1 LGHDT, CDR2 YNNKEL (reference sequence). In nucleotides, the CDR3 is TGTGCCAGCAGCCAAACTAGCGGAAGCAACAATGAGCAGTTCTTC. Translation: CASSQTSGSNNEQFF.

This chain joins TRBV9 and TRBJ2-7; D is perhaps TRBD2 (6 bases). In germline, CDR1 is SGDLS, CDR2 YYNGEE. CDR3 size: 15 residues. V shed 2 bases and J shed 2 bases, with 14 bases lying between them. This chain's CDR3 is CASSVLGTGAYEQYF. The CDR3, as DNA: TGTGCCAGCAGCGTTTTAGGGACTGGGGCCTACGAGCAGTACTTC.

V gene TRBV6-5 combines with J gene TRBJ1-5, with TRBD1 matching 9 bases. CDR1 is MNHEY and CDR2 is SVGAGI in the germline V gene. Unmatched junction bases numbered 3, after V lost 4 bases and J lost 2 bases. The CDR3 has 15 amino acids. The CDR3 spells CASSLTGGRNQPQHF. In DNA, the CDR3 is TGTGCCAGCAGTTTGACAGGGGGACGCAATCAGCCCCAGCATTTT.

This sequence joins TRBV6-5 and TRBJ2-7; 9 bases fit TRBD2. The CDR3 has 15 residues. The J segment lost 2 bases and the V segment lost 1 base, leaving 3 bases of the junction unmatched. The germline V gene encodes CDR1 MNHEY and CDR2 SVGAGI. For the CDR3, the DNA is TGTGCCAGCAGTTACTGGGCTAGCGGGGCCTACGAGCAGTACTTC. Translated: CASSYWASGAYEQYF.

V and J are TRBV30 and TRBJ2-7; perhaps TRBD2 as D (5 bases). Trimming pared 3 bases from V and 5 bases from J, leaving 11 bases between. The CDR3 covers 12 residues. Per the germline V gene, CDR1 is GTSNPN and CDR2 is SVGIG (reference sequence). DNA of the CDR3: TGTGCCTGGAGCGGGATCGCCCACGAGCAGTACTTC. Protein sequence: CAWSGIAHEQYF.

The chain is built from TRBV11-2 and TRBJ2-5; 7 bases are shared with TRBD1. Trimming took 0 bases from V and 4 from J; bases not matched to a gene: 2. CDR3 length: 14 amino acids. Germline lookup yields CDR1 SGHAT and CDR2 FQNNGV. For the CDR3, the DNA is TGTGCCAGCAGCTTAGATAGGGGGCGAGAGACCCAGTACTTC. As protein: CASSLDRGRETQYF.

The V and J genes are TRBV10-1 and TRBJ1-1; D gene unclear. The CDR3 runs 13 residues. CDR1 is WNHNN, CDR2 SYGVQD, per germline (reference sequence). Trimming stripped 5 bases from V and 3 bases from J, with 10 bases between. As DNA, the CDR3 is TGCGCCAGCAGTCCCGGGAGGGACACTGAAGCTTTCTTT. It encodes CASSPGRDTEAFF.

This clone was detected only a few times. This chain uses TRBV10-1 with TRBJ2-1, with 12 positions matching TRBD2. Germline V gene lookup returns CDR1 WNHNN and CDR2 SYGVQD (reference sequence). This CDR3 contains 15 residues. The V and J ends lost 0 bases and 6 bases, in that order; junction bases with no gene match: 0. The DNA for the CDR3 is TGCGCCAGCAGTGAGTCGACTAGCGGGGGCAATGAGCAGTTCTTC. Its protein product is CASSESTSGGNEQFF.